This T cell receptor beta chain was identified during a study of post-analysis software for immune sequencing data. Study-wide context: Several disease courses (relapsing-remitting, secondary progressive and progressive-relapsing) of multiple sclerosis were included. Whole-study results and caveats: Comparison of patients with controls showed 4 to 6 TRBV segments more frequent in patients, TRBV5-6, TRBV5-1 and TRBV20-1 among them. When the samples were clustered directly with F measure, those that had been prepared in the same batch showed strong co-clustering. Controls showed significantly higher normalized Chao1 diversity than did multiple sclerosis patients.

Presence of unique molecular identifiers characterized the TCR beta cDNA libraries. When about 0.95 to 10 million T cells were used, they gave about 540,000 cDNA molecules. TCRdb used MiXCR to reprocess the PCR reads, holding one entry per CDR3 protein. This sample has about 400,000 distinct CDR3 sequences, with roughly 35% found just once. For this clonotype: Its antigen is as yet unknown.

Germline assignment: CDR1 ENHRY and CDR2 SYGVKD. J was trimmed by 2 bases and V by 2 bases; bases with no gene match: 6. This CDR3 has 16 amino acids. This chain uses TRBV10-3 with TRBJ2-7; 10 bases agree with TRBD1. The sample comprised blood. The receptor's source is a girl between 5 and 17 years old with multiple sclerosis. CDR3 in amino acids: CAISEPGQGKTYEQYF. CDR3 DNA sequence: TGTGCCATCAGTGAGCCGGGACAGGGGAAGACCTACGAGCAGTACTTC.